The source of this T cell receptor (beta chain) is a study of blood T cell repertoires in COVID-19. Study in general: In each case, the material was cDNA or gDNA derived from T cells, B-cell-depleted T cells, or PBMCs.

The V end was cut by 0 bases, the J end by 2 bases, with 10 bases between. The CDR3 loop spans 15 amino acids. Looked up from germline, CDR1 is MNHEY and CDR2 is SVGAGI. Original data processing: Reference gene primer amplification yielded estimated nucleated cell counts. Profiling relied on immunoSEQ multiplex PCR, and the TCRdb table lists in-frame clones only, not all of them. For V, J and clone size, that table is used; D and trimming come from the DNA. The sample lists 120,000 or so clones, about four fifths occurring once. V and J are TRBV6-5 and TRBJ1-1; D possibly corresponds to TRBD1 (5 bases). This receptor was obtained from a man in his 60s with acute or convalescent COVID-19. The material sequenced was peripheral blood. The CDR3 here is CASSYSSRANTEAFF. The CDR3 DNA reads as TGTGCCAGCAGTTACTCGTCCAGGGCAAACACTGAAGCTTTCTTT.